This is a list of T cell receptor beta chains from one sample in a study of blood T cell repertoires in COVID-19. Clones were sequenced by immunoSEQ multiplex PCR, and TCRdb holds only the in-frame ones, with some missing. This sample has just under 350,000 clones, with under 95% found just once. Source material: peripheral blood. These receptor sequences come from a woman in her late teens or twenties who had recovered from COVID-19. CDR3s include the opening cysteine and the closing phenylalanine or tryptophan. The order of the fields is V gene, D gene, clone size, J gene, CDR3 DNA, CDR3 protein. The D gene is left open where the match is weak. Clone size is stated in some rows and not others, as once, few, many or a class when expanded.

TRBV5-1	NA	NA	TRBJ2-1	TGCGCCAGCAGGGAGACCACCGATGAGCAGTTCTTC	CASRETTDEQFF
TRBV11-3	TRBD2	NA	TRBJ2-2	TGTGCCAGCAGCTTTGCTGGGACTAGCGGGGTCCTTCGGGAGCTGTTTTTT	CASSFAGTSGVLRELFF
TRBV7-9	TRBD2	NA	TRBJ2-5	TGTGCCAGCAGCCCGCCTAGCGGGAGGGGGGAGACCCAGTACTTC	CASSPPSGRGETQYF
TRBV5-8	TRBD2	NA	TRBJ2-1	TGTGCCAGCAGCTTTAGCGGGAGAGCCTACAATGAGCAGTTCTTC	CASSFSGRAYNEQFF
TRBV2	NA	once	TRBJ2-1	TGTGCCAGCCTCTCGAGCTCCTACAATGAGCAGTTCTTC	CASLSSSYNEQFF
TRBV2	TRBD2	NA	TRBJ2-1	TGTGCCAGCGCGGGACTAGCGGGCGGAAATGAGCAGTTCTTC	CASAGLAGGNEQFF
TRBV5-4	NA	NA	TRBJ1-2	TGTGCCAGCAGCTTGGCCCAGGGGATCTATGGCTACACCTTC	CASSLAQGIYGYTF
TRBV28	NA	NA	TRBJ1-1	TGTGCCAGCAGTTTCAGGTCTGAAGCTTTCTTT	CASSFRSEAFF
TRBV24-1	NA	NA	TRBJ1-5	TGTGCCACCAGTGATCGTAATCAGCCCCAGCATTTT	CATSDRNQPQHF
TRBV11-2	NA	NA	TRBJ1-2	TGTGCCAGCAGCTCTCAAAGAGGCTATGGCTACACCTTC	CASSSQRGYGYTF
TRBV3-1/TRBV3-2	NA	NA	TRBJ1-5	TGTGCCAACTTAAATCAGCCCCAGCATTTT	CANLNQPQHF
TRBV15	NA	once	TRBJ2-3	TGTGCCACCAGCAGAGATTACGGGAAAAGCACAGATACGCAGTATTTT	CATSRDYGKSTDTQYF
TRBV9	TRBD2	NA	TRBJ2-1	TGTGCCAGCAGCACTAGCGGGAGTGGCGTTAATGAGCAGTTCTTC	CASSTSGSGVNEQFF
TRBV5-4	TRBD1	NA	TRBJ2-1	TGTGCCAGCAGCACCCGGGACAGGCGGAACAATGAGCAGTTCTTC	CASSTRDRRNNEQFF
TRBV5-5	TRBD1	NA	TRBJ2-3	TGTGCCAGCAGCCCCCCCGGGACAGCCACAGATACGCAGTATTTT	CASSPPGTATDTQYF
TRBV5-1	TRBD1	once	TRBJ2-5	TGCGCCAGCAGCTCCGGGACAGGCGGAGAGACCCAGTACTTC	CASSSGTGGETQYF
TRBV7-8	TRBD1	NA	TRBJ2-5	TGTGCCAGCAGCCCATTGGGGACAGCGCAAGAGACCCAGTACTTC	CASSPLGTAQETQYF
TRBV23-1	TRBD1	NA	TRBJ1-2	TGCGCCAGCAGTCAATCGACTGGGGACAGGGTAGCGGGCTACACCTTC	CASSQSTGDRVAGYTF
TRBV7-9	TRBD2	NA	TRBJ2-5	TGTGCCAGCAGTCAAGCCGGGACTAGTTTGGAGACCCAGTACTTC	CASSQAGTSLETQYF
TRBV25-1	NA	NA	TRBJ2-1	TGTGCCAGCACGGCCGGGTTTGACAATGAGCAGTTCTTC	CASTAGFDNEQFF
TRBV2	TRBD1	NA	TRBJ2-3	TGTGCCAGCTTAGGGACAGAGACAGATACGCAGTATTTT	CASLGTETDTQYF
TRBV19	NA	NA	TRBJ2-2	TGTGCCAGTAGTAAACGGGGGGCGGGCACCGGGGAGCTGTTTTTT	CASSKRGAGTGELFF
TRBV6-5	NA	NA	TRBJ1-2	TGTGCCACCCTGAGAGGGGTACGGGGGAATTCTGGCTACACCTTC	CATLRGVRGNSGYTF
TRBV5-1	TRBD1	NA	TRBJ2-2	TGCGCCAGCAGCTCGGGACAGGGGGCGATCGGGGAGCTGTTTTTT	CASSSGQGAIGELFF
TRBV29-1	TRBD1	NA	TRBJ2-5	TGCAGCGTTCTTCCGGGACAGGGGGCGCACTGGGAGACCCAGTACTTC	CSVLPGQGAHWETQYF
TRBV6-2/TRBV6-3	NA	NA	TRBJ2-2	TGTGCCAGCAGCTCCGACAGTCTCACCGGGGAGCTGTTTTTT	CASSSDSLTGELFF
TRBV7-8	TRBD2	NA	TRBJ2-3	TGTGCCAGCAGGAGCGGGCTAGCGGGACCACGGACCACAGATACGCAGTATTTT	CASRSGLAGPRTTDTQYF
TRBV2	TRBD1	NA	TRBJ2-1	TGTGCCAGCAGTGATATGGGACAGCCCGTCTTC	CASSDMGQPVF
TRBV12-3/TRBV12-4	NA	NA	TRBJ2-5	TGTGCCAGCGGAGGGTTCGGTTACGAGACCCAGTACTTC	CASGGFGYETQYF
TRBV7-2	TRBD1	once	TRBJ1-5	TGTGCCAGCAGCTTTGACAGGGATCAGCCCCAGCATTTT	CASSFDRDQPQHF
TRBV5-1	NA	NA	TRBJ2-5	TGCGCCAGCAGCTTGGAATATACCTTCGGGACCCAGTACTTC	CASSLEYTFGTQYF
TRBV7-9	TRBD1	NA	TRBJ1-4	TGTGCCAGCAGCCCTAGGGACAGGGAAAATGAAAAACTGTTTTTT	CASSPRDRENEKLFF
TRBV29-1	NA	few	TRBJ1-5	TGCAGCGTTGAAGATGAGACAAGGAGCGGGCCCCAGCATTTT	CSVEDETRSGPQHF
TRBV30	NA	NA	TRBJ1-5	TGTGCCTGGAGTGTAGGGGGAAATCAGCCCCAGCATTTT	CAWSVGGNQPQHF